This TCR beta chain emerged from a study of cytotoxic CD8 clonotypes in ibrutinib-treated CLL. Study-wide background: Researchers reported about a dozen relapsed/refractory and about 14 treatment-naive patients, around 17 of them IGHV unmutated. Recorded responses included approximately 25 partial and 2 complete; following median approximately 68 months, approximately 15 stayed remitted and roughly twelve progressed. After a median roughly twelve months on treatment (6 to 36), response samples were drawn.

This CDR3 region has 15 residues. Germline CDR1 is SGDLS and CDR2 is YYNGEE. Between the trimmed V and J ends, which lost 4 bases and 2 bases, there was a span of 13 bases. Profiling relied on immunoSEQ multiplex PCR, and the TCRdb table lists in-frame clones only, not all of them. The table has 250,000 to 350,000 clones, approximately 76% seen once. Regarding this clone: Its antigen is as yet unknown.

Regarding the study as a whole: Clonality measured at baseline exceeded age-matched healthy donors, tracking circulating CD8+ T-cell counts.

The clonotype comes from a human donor with chronic lymphocytic leukemia. The rearrangement uses TRBV9 and TRBJ1-5; TRBD1 is a possible D gene (5 bases). The sample here was PBMCs, taken at disease progression, from a patient treated with ibrutinib. CDR3 DNA: TGTGCCAGCAGCTCAGGGCCTGACGGCAATCAGCCCCAGCATTTT. This sequence encodes CASSSGPDGNQPQHF.